The 32 T cell receptor beta chains presented below share a single source sample, sequenced in a study of cytomegalovirus exposure and HLA in healthy donors. 60 Vbeta and 13 Jbeta primers were used in PCR. TCRdb's table, derived via immunoSEQ multiplex PCR, lists solely in-frame clones and lacks some. The sample consists of approximately 150,000 clones, 60% to 85% of them appearing once. The sequencing input was PBMCs. The receptor source for this set is a middle-aged woman in good health and CMV-seropositive.

This clone was found a few times. The V call is TRBV5-1, the J call TRBJ1-6, with a possible D match to TRBD1 (5 bases). Between the trimmed V and J ends, which lost 4 bases and 0 bases, there was a span of 17 bases. The CDR3 loop spans 18 amino acids. Germline CDR1 and CDR2: SGHRS and YFSETQ. CDR3 sequence: CASSLASGGNSYNSPLHF. CDR3 nucleotides: TGCGCCAGCAGCCTGGCGTCCGGGGGAAACTCCTATAATTCACCCCTCCACTTT.

V gene TRBV29-1 combines with J gene TRBJ1-1; a possible D gene is TRBD1 (5 bases). Trimming left V 5 bases short and J 1 base short, with 11 bases between. Germline CDR1 SQVTM, CDR2 ANQGSEA. The CDR3 totals 13 residues. CDR3 DNA sequence: TGCAGCGTTTCCCAAACAGGGAACACTGAAGCTTTCTTT. It codes for CSVSQTGNTEAFF. The full variable domain, with the rest looked up from reference TRBV29-1 and TRBJ1-1, is SAVISQKPSRDICQRGTSLTIQCQVDSQVTMMFWYRQQPGQSLTLIATANQGSEATYESGFVIDKFPISRPNLTFSTLTVSNMSPEDSSIYLCSVSQTGNTEAFFGQGTRLTVV.

This clone is a singleton in its sample. The chain uses TRBV6-5 and TRBJ1-1; TRBD1 is a possible D gene (5 bases). The CDR3 has 11 amino acids. CDR1 is MNHEY and CDR2 is SVGAGI in the germline V gene. Trimming cost V 6 bases and J 5 bases, with 7 bases left between them. For the CDR3, the DNA is TGTGCCAGCAGCAAGGGGACTGAAGCTTTCTTT. Amino acid sequence: CASSKGTEAFF.

V is TRBV19 and J is TRBJ2-3; a weak D match, TRBD1 (6 bases). Trimming took off 4 bases at V and 0 bases at J, with 8 bases between the two ends. Per germline, CDR1 LNHDA and CDR2 SQIVND (reference sequence). The CDR3 extends over 14 amino acids. CDR3 region: CASSTGQSTDTQYF. As DNA, the CDR3 is TGTGCCAGTAGTACAGGACAGAGCACAGATACGCAGTATTTT.

The V call is TRBV2, the J call TRBJ2-7; D possibly corresponds to TRBD2 (6 bases). The ends were cut back, 6 bases at V and 6 bases at J, with 9 bases in the middle. CDR3 length equals 11 residues. The germline V gene encodes CDR1 SNHLY and CDR2 FYNNEI. The CDR3 is CASRGLLEQYF. CDR3 coding DNA: TGTGCCAGCAGGGGACTCCTCGAGCAGTACTTC.

This clone was observed a few times. V is TRBV14 and J is TRBJ2-1; maybe TRBD1 (6 bases). Deletions cut 1 base from V and 4 bases from J, with 14 bases between. The CDR3 covers 16 residues. Germline V gene data show CDR1 as SGHDN and CDR2 as FVKESK. CDR3 sequence (DNA): TGTGCCAGCAGCCAAGTTGGGGGCTCGGCTTACAATGAGCAGTTCTTC. It encodes CASSQVGGSAYNEQFF.

This clone was seen only a few times. Other DNA sequences from this sample encode an identical CDR3 as well. The chain is built from TRBV19 and TRBJ1-3, with TRBD1 as a possible D gene (5 bases). Trimming removed 7 bases at V and 0 bases at J, with 16 bases between. Germline V gene lookup returns CDR1 LNHDA and CDR2 SQIVND (reference sequence). The CDR3 is 16 amino acids. The CDR3 loop is CASNRGIQGSGNTIYF. As DNA, the CDR3 is TGTGCCAGTAACCGGGGGATTCAGGGCTCTGGAAACACCATATATTTT.

The chain employs TRBV29-1 and TRBJ2-5, with 13 bases matching TRBD2. The V gene end was trimmed by 5 bases and the J gene end by 11 bases; junction bases not matched to a gene: 11. From germline, CDR1 is SQVTM and CDR2 ANQGSEA. This CDR3 is built from 14 residues. The CDR3 sequence is CSVKGLAGTGEQYF. Here the CDR3 DNA reads TGCAGCGTTAAGGGACTAGCGGGGACTGGGGAGCAGTACTTC.

The J gene is TRBJ1-6, the V gene TRBV6-6; tentative D call: TRBD1 (5 bases). The CDR3 is made up of 13 amino acids. Germline V lookup: CDR1 MNHNY, CDR2 SVGAGI (reference sequence). With 6 bases removed from V and 6 bases from J, the gap between germline ends came to 9 bases. The CDR3 protein is CASSYDSNSPLHF. As DNA, the CDR3 is TGTGCCAGCAGCTACGACAGTAATTCACCCCTCCACTTT.

This clone has a single count. This chain joins TRBV2 and TRBJ2-2; D remains ambiguous. V was trimmed by 6 bases and J by 1 base, leaving 12 bases between them. The germline gives CDR1 SNHLY, CDR2 FYNNEI. There are 15 residues in the CDR3. In nucleotides, the CDR3 is TGTGCCAGCAGCCAGTCGACACTGAACACCGGGGAGCTGTTTTTT. Translated: CASSQSTLNTGELFF.

The chain couples TRBV6-1 to TRBJ1-1, with a tentative D call TRBD1 (6 bases). CDR1 and CDR2 (germline): MNHNS, SASEGT. The CDR3 contains 12 residues. Trimming stripped 5 bases from V and 10 bases from J, with 14 bases between. Here the CDR3 DNA reads TGTGCCAGCAGTCGAGGGGGAGGGGGAGCTTTCTTT. Translated, it gives CASSRGGGGAFF.

This clone was seen once. The chain carries TRBV27 and TRBJ1-5, with a weak D call TRBD1 (6 bases). Germline V gene lookup returns CDR1 MNHEY and CDR2 SMNVEV (reference sequence). V was clipped by 6 bases and J by 4 bases, with 10 bases between them. CDR3 length: 13 amino acids. In DNA form, the CDR3 reads TGTGCCAGCAGCTACAGGGTTAATCAGCCCCAGCATTTT. Translating gives CASSYRVNQPQHF.

This chain joins TRBV2 and TRBJ1-1, with D perhaps TRBD1 (5 bases). The germline V and J ends were trimmed by 7 bases and 0 bases, with 21 bases remaining between them. Germline V gene sequence: CDR1 SNHLY, CDR2 FYNNEI. This CDR3 region has 17 residues. The CDR3 spells CASMAGRIRPMNTEAFF. As DNA, the CDR3 is TGTGCCAGCATGGCGGGACGGATCCGACCCATGAACACTGAAGCTTTCTTT. The variable domain in full, with the rest retrieved from reference TRBV2 and TRBJ1-1, is EPEVTQTPSHQVTQMGQEVILRCVPISNHLYFYWYRQILGQKVEFLVSFYNNEISEKSEIFDDQFSVERPDGSNFTLKIRSTKLEDSAMYFCASMAGRIRPMNTEAFFGQGTRLTVV.

This chain connects TRBV19 to TRBJ2-5; 11 bases fit TRBD1. Looked up from germline, CDR1 is LNHDA and CDR2 is SQIVND (reference sequence). V shed 4 bases, J shed 0 bases, and the junction held 7 bases outside the gene matches. The length of the CDR3 is 17 residues. The DNA for the CDR3 is TGTGCCAGTAGTAACCCTCAGGACAGGGGGCACCAAGAGACCCAGTACTTC. Protein sequence: CASSNPQDRGHQETQYF. The whole variable domain, filled in from reference TRBV19 and TRBJ2-5, reads DGGITQSPKYLFRKEGQNVTLSCEQNLNHDAMYWYRQDPGQGLRLIYYSQIVNDFQKGDIAEGYSVSREKKESFPLTVTSAQKNPTAFYLCASSNPQDRGHQETQYFGPGTRLLVL.

The V and J genes are TRBV7-9 and TRBJ1-4; D is ambiguous. Trimming removed 1 base from V and 8 bases from J, with 11 bases in between. Germline CDR1 reads SEHNR; CDR2 reads FQNEAQ (reference sequence). The CDR3 is made up of 14 amino acids. CDR3 in DNA: TGTGCCAGCAGCTTAGGGACTGAGGGAGAAAAACTGTTTTTT. It codes for CASSLGTEGEKLFF.

The CDR3 here is CASSRTGVAGELFF. The CDR3 bases are TGTGCCAGCAGCCGGACAGGGGTGGCCGGGGAGCTGTTTTTT. The rearrangement links TRBV6-1 to TRBJ2-2; TRBD1 aligns across 9 bases. The CDR3 spans 14 residues. V lost 6 bases, J lost 6 bases, and 5 bases stayed unmatched. The V gene's germline CDR1 is MNHNS and CDR2 SASEGT.

The chain joins TRBV19 to TRBJ1-2; the match to TRBD1 covers 7 bases. The length of the CDR3 is 16 residues. The germline V gene encodes CDR1 LNHDA and CDR2 SQIVND (reference sequence). The J segment lost 4 bases and the V segment lost 5 bases, leaving 13 bases of the junction unmatched. The CDR3 is CASSRPITGASYGYTF. The CDR3 nucleotides are TGTGCCAGTAGTCGTCCGATTACAGGGGCATCCTATGGCTACACCTTC.

CDR3 residues: CASSGPRDYYNEQFF. The CDR3 DNA is TGTGCCAGTAGTGGCCCCCGGGACTATTACAATGAGCAGTTCTTC. This sequence joins TRBV19 and TRBJ2-1; 7 positions match TRBD2. The V segment lost 5 bases and the J segment 4 bases; nucleotides outside the gene matches: 8. CDR1 LNHDA and CDR2 SQIVND come from the germline V gene (reference sequence). The CDR3 is made up of 15 amino acids.

This chain connects TRBV30 to TRBJ1-4; D is perhaps TRBD1 (5 bases). Germline V CDR1 and CDR2: GTSNPN, SVGIG (reference sequence). V lost 3 bases and J lost 5, with 13 bases in between. The CDR3 runs 14 residues. CDR3 nucleotide sequence: TGTGCCTGGAGGGGGGACTCCAGAAATGAAAAACTGTTTTTT. Encoded protein: CAWRGDSRNEKLFF.

The V call is TRBV2, the J call TRBJ2-1, with 11 positions matching TRBD2. After removal of 3 bases from V and 0 bases from J, the junction contained 10 bases not matched to a gene. The CDR3 totals 19 residues. CDR1 and CDR2 from the germline V gene are SNHLY and FYNNEI. The DNA for the CDR3 is TGTGCCAGCAGTGACGACCTAGCGGGGGGAGGGGGCTCCTACAATGAGCAGTTCTTC. Amino acids: CASSDDLAGGGGSYNEQFF.

This rearrangement joins TRBV5-4 to TRBJ2-1; weak D call: TRBD1 (5 bases). Trimming cost V 2 bases and J 7 bases, with 10 bases left between them. The CDR3 loop spans 13 amino acids. CDR1 and CDR2 (germline): SGHNT, YYREEE (reference sequence). CDR3 amino acids: CASSFRRENEQFF. CDR3 coding DNA: TGTGCCAGCAGCTTCCGCAGGGAAAATGAGCAGTTCTTC.

This clone was seen more than once but under ten times. The rearrangement links TRBV6-1 to TRBJ2-7; TRBD1 is a possible D gene (6 bases). Germline CDR1 reads MNHNS; CDR2 reads SASEGT. The CDR3 spans 14 residues. The V end was cut by 2 bases, the J end by 6 bases, with 14 bases between. The CDR3, as DNA: TGTGCCAGCAGTGAACTGGGGGCGAATTTCGAGCAGTACTTC. Its protein is CASSELGANFEQYF.

The chain employs TRBV6-4 and TRBJ1-2; 7 bases line up with TRBD1. Germline values: CDR1 MRHNA, CDR2 SNTAGT. The length of the CDR3 is 15 residues. V was pared by 7 bases and J by 5 bases, with 13 bases of the junction left unmatched. This chain's CDR3 is CASTTHRGPGYGYTF. As DNA, the CDR3 is TGTGCCAGCACTACACACAGGGGCCCCGGGTATGGCTACACCTTC.

V usage is TRBV9 and J usage is TRBJ2-3; the match to TRBD2 covers 12 bases. The V and J ends lost 4 bases and 2 bases, in that order; junction bases with no gene match: 5. This CDR3 comprises 16 residues. The germline V gene encodes CDR1 SGDLS and CDR2 YYNGEE. The CDR3 loop is CASSRLAGALTDTQYF. The CDR3 DNA reads as TGTGCCAGCAGCCGACTAGCGGGGGCCCTCACAGATACGCAGTATTTT.

This clone occurred a few times. V and J are TRBV28 and TRBJ1-1; D is uncertain. The CDR3 consists of 15 residues. V shed 0 bases and J shed 1 base, with 9 bases lying between them. Germline lookup yields CDR1 MDHEN and CDR2 SYDVKM. The CDR3 sequence: CASSLWGGRNTEAFF. The DNA of the CDR3 is TGTGCCAGCAGTTTATGGGGCGGGAGGAACACTGAAGCTTTCTTT.

CDR3 sequence (DNA): TGTGCCAGCAGTCGTCAGGGGTCCGGCTACACCTTC. Translation: CASSRQGSGYTF. This chain links TRBV6-5 with TRBJ1-2; possible D gene TRBD1, 6 bases. CDR3 length: 12 residues. CDR1 is MNHEY, CDR2 SVGAGI, per germline. The V and J ends lost 5 bases and 8 bases respectively, with 12 bases between them.

The rearrangement links TRBV5-6 to TRBJ1-3; D not certain. This CDR3 has 14 amino acids. Germline CDR1 is SGHDT and CDR2 is YYEEEE. Trimming cost V 0 bases and J 2 bases, with 6 bases left between them. The CDR3 reads CASSLGAAGNTIYF. CDR3 coding DNA: TGTGCCAGCAGCTTGGGGGCTGCTGGAAACACCATATATTTT.

The CDR3 sequence: CASSNYVRGQGANEQYF. CDR3 sequence (DNA): TGTGCCAGCAGCAACTACGTAAGGGGACAGGGGGCGAACGAGCAGTACTTC. The rearrangement links TRBV7-3 to TRBJ2-7; 12 nucleotides match TRBD1. Per the germline V gene, CDR1 is SGHTA and CDR2 is FQGTGA. J gave up 5 bases and V 5 bases, and 13 bases lay outside the gene matches. The CDR3 has 17 residues.

In regard to this clone: Within the sample, other DNA sequences also encode this same CDR3. The gene calls are TRBV18 and TRBJ1-5; 10 bases agree with TRBD1. CDR1 KGHSH and CDR2 LQKENI come from the germline V gene. The CDR3 spans 15 residues. V lost 2 bases to trimming and J lost 6 bases; unmatched junction nucleotides: 4. Written as DNA, the CDR3 is TGTGCCAGCTCACCAGGGACAGGGGAGAGTCAGCCCCAGCATTTT. The encoded protein is CASSPGTGESQPQHF.

Notes on this clone: The same CDR3 also results from other DNA sequences found in this sample. CDR3 DNA: TGTGCCAGCCATAATGACAGGCCCACAGATACGCAGTATTTT. Residues: CASHNDRPTDTQYF. The chain has TRBV5-4 and TRBJ2-3; D possibly corresponds to TRBD1 (6 bases). CDR3 length: 14 amino acids. The V and J ends lost 7 bases and 2 bases respectively, with 14 bases between them. Germline V gene sequence: CDR1 SGHNT, CDR2 YYREEE (reference sequence).

The V gene is TRBV5-6, the J gene TRBJ1-2, with 8 bases aligning to TRBD1. CDR1 SGHDT and CDR2 YYEEEE come from the germline V gene. CDR3 length equals 14 residues. After removal of 4 bases from V and 9 bases from J, the junction contained 11 bases not matched to a gene. The CDR3 nucleotides read TGTGCCAGCAGCCTAACCAGGGGGCTTATAAGCTACACCTTC. Its protein product is CASSLTRGLISYTF.

This chain joins TRBV5-5 and TRBJ2-5; 7 bases line up with TRBD2. This CDR3 has 16 amino acids. Germline V gene lookup returns CDR1 SGHKS and CDR2 YYEKEE (reference sequence). After removal of 0 bases from V and 5 bases from J, the junction contained 10 bases not matched to a gene. The CDR3 DNA reads TGTGCCAGCAGCTTGGGTTCCTTGGGGGAGGGGGAGACCCAGTACTTC. Its protein is CASSLGSLGEGETQYF.